A selection of T cell receptor beta chains follows, all from one sample in a study of blood T cell repertoires in COVID-19. Here immunoSEQ multiplex PCR was the method, and the copy in TCRdb shows in-frame clones only, minus some. The table records 380,000 or so clones, 86% of them present only once. The source material was peripheral blood. All receptors come from a woman in her sixties or seventies with COVID-19, enrolled during active disease. The CDR3 runs from the conserved cysteine through the conserved F or W. The D gene is left open where the match is weak. The listing skips clone size in some rows; elsewhere it reads once, few, many or a size class.

TRBJ2-5 | TRBV7-7 | TRBD2 | few | TGTGCCAGCAGCTTAGCGGTCGGGGGGGCCGGGGAGACCCAGTACTTC | CASSLAVGGAGETQYF
TRBJ1-5 | TRBV4-3 | - | - | TGCGCCAGCAGCCAAGATGAAGGAGACTATCAGCCCCAGCATTTT | CASSQDEGDYQPQHF
TRBJ2-7 | TRBV9 | - | - | TGTGCCAGCAGCGTAGGATGGCAGGGGGAGGTCGAGCAGTACTTC | CASSVGWQGEVEQYF
TRBJ1-3 | TRBV19 | - | - | TGTGCCAGTAACAGGGTGGAAGGAAACACCATATATTTT | CASNRVEGNTIYF
TRBJ2-7 | TRBV11-1 | - | - | TGTGCCAGCAGCTTAGTGGAGGGGGCTCCCTACGAGCAGTACTTC | CASSLVEGAPYEQYF
TRBJ1-4 | TRBV10-3 | TRBD1 | - | TGTGCCATCAGTGGGACAGGGGAAGAAAAACTGTTTTTT | CAISGTGEEKLFF
TRBJ2-1 | TRBV2 | - | few | TGTGCCAGTCACCAGGTTAGCTCCTACAATGAGCAGTTCTTC | CASHQVSSYNEQFF
TRBJ2-1 | TRBV4-2 | - | - | TGTGCCAGCAGCCAAGATTCTAGCTACAATGAGCAGTTCTTC | CASSQDSSYNEQFF
TRBJ1-2 | TRBV27 | - | - | TGTGCCAGCAGTTCCCCCTTACAAGCTAACTATGGCTACACCTTC | CASSSPLQANYGYTF
TRBJ1-1 | TRBV6-2/TRBV6-3 | TRBD1 | - | TGTGCCAGCAGTTACGAGGCTGGGACAGCTAACACTGAAGCTTTCTTT | CASSYEAGTANTEAFF
TRBJ1-1 | TRBV5-1 | - | - | TGCGCCAGCAGCCCCGGTGTATTAAACACTGAAGCTTTCTTT | CASSPGVLNTEAFF
TRBJ2-3 | TRBV2 | TRBD1 | - | TGTGCCAGCGGACAGGACACAGATACGCAGTATTTT | CASGQDTDTQYF
TRBJ1-1 | TRBV7-8 | TRBD1 | - | TGTGCCAGCAGCTTAATGACAGGGGGTAGGTTAGACACTGAAGCTTTCTTT | CASSLMTGGRLDTEAFF
TRBJ2-7 | TRBV27 | TRBD1 | - | TGTGCCAGCAGCGCCCAGGACAGGGCCGAGCAGTACTTC | CASSAQDRAEQYF
TRBJ2-1 | TRBV28 | TRBD2 | - | TGTGCCAGCAGTATCACTAGCGGGGGTGTCAATGAGCAGTTCTTC | CASSITSGGVNEQFF
TRBJ1-2 | TRBV6-5 | - | - | TGTGCCAGCACGGGTGCCTATGGCTACACCTTC | CASTGAYGYTF
TRBJ1-1 | TRBV19 | TRBD1 | - | TGTGCCAGTACTGACAGGGTGGGAACTGAAGCTTTCTTT | CASTDRVGTEAFF
TRBJ2-5 | TRBV5-4 | - | once | TGTGCCAGCAGCTTGTTAGCAGCCACTCAAGAGACCCAGTACTTC | CASSLLAATQETQYF
TRBJ1-1 | TRBV6-5 | TRBD1 | - | TGTGCCAGCAGTTACCTGGGACAGAAGAACACTGAAGCTTTCTTT | CASSYLGQKNTEAFF
TRBJ2-5 | TRBV5-1 | - | - | TGCGCCAGCAGCTTGGGCCCCGGCCCAGCGGAGACCCAGTACTTC | CASSLGPGPAETQYF
TRBJ1-3 | TRBV4-2 | - | - | TGTGCCAGCAGCCAAGATTCGGGGGGGCGCGGAAACACCATATATTTT | CASSQDSGGRGNTIYF
TRBJ1-3 | TRBV15 | - | once | TGTGCCACCAGCAGGGGACTGAGCGGCGGAAACACCATATATTTT | CATSRGLSGGNTIYF
TRBJ1-4 | TRBV12-3/TRBV12-4 | - | - | TGTGCCAGCAGTTTGAGTCGGGAAAAACTGTTTTTT | CASSLSREKLFF
TRBJ2-7 | TRBV3-1/TRBV3-2 | - | - | TGTGCCAGCAGCCAAGATGCCCAGGGGTGGGCCGAGCAGTACTTC | CASSQDAQGWAEQYF
TRBJ1-2 | TRBV5-6 | - | - | TGTGCCAGCAGCCGACTTGACCCCCGCGGTGGCTACACCTTC | CASSRLDPRGGYTF
TRBJ2-7 | TRBV29-1 | TRBD2 | - | TGCAGCGTTGTAGCGGGGTTGGAGCAGTACTTC | CSVVAGLEQYF
TRBJ2-5 | TRBV10-3 | TRBD1 | - | TGTGCCATCAGTGAGTCGGGGACAGGCCGACAAGAGACCCAGTACTTC | CAISESGTGRQETQYF
TRBJ2-2 | TRBV4-3 | - | once | TGCGCCAGCAGCCAATCGTCCCGGACAGACGATATTGGGGAGCTGTTTTTT | CASSQSSRTDDIGELFF